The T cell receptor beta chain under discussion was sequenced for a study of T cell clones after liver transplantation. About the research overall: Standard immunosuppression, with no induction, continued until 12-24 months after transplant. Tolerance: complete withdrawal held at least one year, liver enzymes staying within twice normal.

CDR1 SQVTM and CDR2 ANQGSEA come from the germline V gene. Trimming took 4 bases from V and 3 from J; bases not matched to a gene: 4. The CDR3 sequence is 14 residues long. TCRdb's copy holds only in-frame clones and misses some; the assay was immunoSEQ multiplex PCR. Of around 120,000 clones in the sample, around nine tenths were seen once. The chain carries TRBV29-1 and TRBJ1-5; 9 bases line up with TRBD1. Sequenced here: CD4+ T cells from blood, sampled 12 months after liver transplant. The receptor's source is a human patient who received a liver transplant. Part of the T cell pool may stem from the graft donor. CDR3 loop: CSVAEQGANQPQHF. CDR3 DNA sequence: TGCAGCGTTGCAGAACAGGGGGCCAATCAGCCCCAGCATTTT.